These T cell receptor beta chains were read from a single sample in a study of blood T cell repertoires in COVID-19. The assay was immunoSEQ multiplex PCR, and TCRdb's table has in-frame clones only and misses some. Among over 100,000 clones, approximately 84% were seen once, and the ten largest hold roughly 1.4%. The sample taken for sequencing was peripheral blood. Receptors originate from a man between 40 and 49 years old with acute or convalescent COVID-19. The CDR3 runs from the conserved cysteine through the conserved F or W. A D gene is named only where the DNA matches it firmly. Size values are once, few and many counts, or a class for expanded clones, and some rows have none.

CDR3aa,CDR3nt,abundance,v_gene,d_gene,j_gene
CASSQDSQSSYEQYF,TGCGCCAGCAGCCAAGATAGCCAGAGCTCCTACGAGCAGTACTTC,NA,TRBV4-1,NA,TRBJ2-7
CASSPSLGTGTYEQYF,TGTGCCAGCAGCCCCAGCCTCGGGACAGGGACCTACGAGCAGTACTTC,once,TRBV7-2,TRBD1,TRBJ2-7
CASSPWTGKETQYF,TGTGCCAGCAGCCCCTGGACAGGGAAAGAGACCCAGTACTTC,NA,TRBV11-1,TRBD1,TRBJ2-5
CASSPPGTGGDGRAFF,TGTGCCAGCAGCCCCCCCGGGACAGGGGGCGACGGTCGTGCTTTCTTT,NA,TRBV4-2,TRBD1,TRBJ1-1
CASSSPLAGNTGELFF,TGTGCCAGCAGTTCCCCTTTGGCGGGGAACACCGGGGAGCTGTTTTTT,NA,TRBV6-2/TRBV6-3,NA,TRBJ2-2
CASSGLASTDTQYF,TGTGCCAGTAGTGGACTAGCAAGCACAGATACGCAGTATTTT,few,TRBV19,TRBD2,TRBJ2-3
CASSPDRGEKLFF,TGTGCCAGCAGCCCGGACCGGGGAGAAAAACTGTTTTTT,NA,TRBV7-9,NA,TRBJ1-4
CASSLGGARSYEQYF,TGTGCCAGCAGCTTAGGTGGGGCCAGATCCTACGAGCAGTACTTC,NA,TRBV7-6,NA,TRBJ2-7
CASSLGPNTEAFF,TGTGCCAGCAGTTTGGGGCCTAACACTGAAGCTTTCTTT,NA,TRBV12-3/TRBV12-4,NA,TRBJ1-1
CSVGSDRELQQYF,TGCAGCGTTGGGTCTGACAGGGAGCTGCAGCAGTACTTC,NA,TRBV29-1,TRBD1,TRBJ2-7
CASSADRGGTDTQYF,TGTGCCAGCAGTGCGGACAGGGGCGGCACAGATACGCAGTATTTT,NA,TRBV2,TRBD1,TRBJ2-3
CASSNSYGVKTQYF,TGTGCCAGCAGTAACTCTTACGGGGTAAAGACCCAGTACTTC,NA,TRBV27,NA,TRBJ2-5
CATRQGVTDTQYF,TGTGCCACCAGACAGGGGGTTACAGATACGCAGTATTTT,NA,TRBV15,TRBD1,TRBJ2-3
CASSLSPTGGGGYGNTIYF,TGTGCCAGCAGCTTGTCTCCCACAGGGGGCGGAGGGTACGGAAACACCATATATTTT,NA,TRBV11-2,TRBD1,TRBJ1-3
CASSTGLAGSILNTQYF,TGCGCCAGCAGCACCGGACTAGCGGGATCCATTCTGAATACGCAGTATTTT,NA,TRBV5-1,TRBD2,TRBJ2-3
CASTLGQDRNNYGYTF,TGTGCCAGCACCCTGGGTCAGGACAGGAACAACTATGGCTACACCTTC,NA,TRBV5-4,TRBD1,TRBJ1-2
CASRTGTGSYEQYF,TGTGCCAGCAGAACCGGGACAGGCTCCTACGAGCAGTACTTC,NA,TRBV2,TRBD1,TRBJ2-7
CASSLGTGGMTNEKLFF,TGCGCCAGCAGCTTGGGGACAGGGGGCATGACTAATGAAAAACTGTTTTTT,few,TRBV5-1,TRBD1,TRBJ1-4
CASTGGAGTSSYEQYF,TGTGCCAGCACCGGAGGCGCCGGAACCAGCTCCTACGAGCAGTACTTC,NA,TRBV5-6,NA,TRBJ2-7
CASSQGRVEGTDTQYF,TGTGCCAGCAGCCAGGGGAGGGTGGAGGGAACAGATACGCAGTATTTT,NA,TRBV3-1/TRBV3-2,TRBD2,TRBJ2-3
CASSFELAGNNEQFF,TGTGCCAGCAGCTTCGAACTAGCGGGAAACAATGAGCAGTTCTTC,NA,TRBV7-8,TRBD2,TRBJ2-1
CASSLISPREQYF,TGTGCCAGCAGCTTAATAAGCCCCAGGGAGCAGTACTTC,NA,TRBV7-9,NA,TRBJ2-7
CASSPRRGANYGYTF,TGTGCCAGCAGCCCCCGGCGGGGGGCAAACTATGGCTACACCTTC,NA,TRBV5-6,NA,TRBJ1-2
CASSPPTSHPQYF,TGTGCCAGCAGCCCCCCGACTAGCCACCCGCAGTATTTT,NA,TRBV9,TRBD2,TRBJ2-3